This section outlines one TCR beta chain sequence together with its context. Antigen unknown. The entry originates in a study of T-cell memory formation after mild COVID-19. Regarding the study as a whole: Contracting CD8+ clones were enriched in EMRA, CD4+ mainly in CM and EM.

The authors produced TCR alpha and TCR beta cDNA libraries with sample barcodes and UMIs by 5'RACE using constant-segment primers. TCRdb ran MiXCR on the 5' RACE reads and lists one entry per CDR3 protein. The table has 110,000 or so distinct CDR3 sequences, approximately 21% seen once. The V and J ends lost 4 bases and 1 base, in that order; junction bases with no gene match: 7. The CDR3 extends over 15 amino acids. CDR1 is SQVTM, CDR2 ANQGSEA, per germline. V gene TRBV29-1 combines with J gene TRBJ2-5; 9 bases map to TRBD2. This sequence originates from a man aged 18-30 years who had mild COVID-19 (a few samples of this study predate the infection). Cell type and time point are not known. The source material was PBMCs or a T cell subset sorted from them (not recorded which). The CDR3 reads CSVGFSGGVQETQYF. CDR3 nucleotide sequence: TGCAGCGTTGGGTTTAGCGGGGGAGTCCAAGAGACCCAGTACTTC.